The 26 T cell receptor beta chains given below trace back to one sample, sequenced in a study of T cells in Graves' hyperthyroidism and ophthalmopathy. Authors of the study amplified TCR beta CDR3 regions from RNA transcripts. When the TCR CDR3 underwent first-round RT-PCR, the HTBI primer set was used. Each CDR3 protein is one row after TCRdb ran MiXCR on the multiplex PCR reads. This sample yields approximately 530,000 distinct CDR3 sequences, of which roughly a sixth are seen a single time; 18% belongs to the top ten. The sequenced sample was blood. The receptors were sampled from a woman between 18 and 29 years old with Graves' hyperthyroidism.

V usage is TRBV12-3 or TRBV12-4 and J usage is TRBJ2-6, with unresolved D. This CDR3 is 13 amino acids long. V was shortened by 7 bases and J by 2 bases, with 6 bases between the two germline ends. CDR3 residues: CASTRAGANVLTF. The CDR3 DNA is TGTGCCAGCACTCGCGCTGGGGCCAACGTCCTGACTTTC.

This CDR3 is CASSQGQMQETQYF. DNA of the CDR3: TGTGCCAGCAGCCAAGGTCAGATGCAAGAGACCCAGTACTTC. V is TRBV3-1 and J is TRBJ2-5; D unresolved. V lost 1 base to trimming and J lost 2 bases, with 8 bases between them. Germline values: CDR1 LGHDT, CDR2 YNNKEL (reference sequence). The CDR3 has 14 residues.

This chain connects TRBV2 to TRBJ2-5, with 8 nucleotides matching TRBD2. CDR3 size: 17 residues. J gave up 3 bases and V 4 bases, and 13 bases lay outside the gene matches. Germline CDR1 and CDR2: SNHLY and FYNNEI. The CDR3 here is CASSASTGTRTKETQYF. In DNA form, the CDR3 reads TGTGCCAGCAGTGCTAGCACCGGGACTAGGACCAAAGAGACCCAGTACTTC.

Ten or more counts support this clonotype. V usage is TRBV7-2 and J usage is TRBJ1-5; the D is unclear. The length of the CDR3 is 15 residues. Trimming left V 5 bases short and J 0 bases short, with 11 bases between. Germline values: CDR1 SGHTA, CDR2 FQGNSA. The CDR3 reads CASSPSGNSNQPQHF. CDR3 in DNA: TGTGCCAGCAGCCCGTCGGGAAATAGCAATCAGCCCCAGCATTTT.

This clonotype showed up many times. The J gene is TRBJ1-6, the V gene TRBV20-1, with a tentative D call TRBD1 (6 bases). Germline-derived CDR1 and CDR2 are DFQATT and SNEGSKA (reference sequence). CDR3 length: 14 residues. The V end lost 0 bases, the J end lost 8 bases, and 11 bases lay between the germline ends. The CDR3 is CSARDGGGDSPLHF. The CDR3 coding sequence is TGCAGTGCTAGAGATGGGGGCGGGGATTCACCCCTCCACTTT.

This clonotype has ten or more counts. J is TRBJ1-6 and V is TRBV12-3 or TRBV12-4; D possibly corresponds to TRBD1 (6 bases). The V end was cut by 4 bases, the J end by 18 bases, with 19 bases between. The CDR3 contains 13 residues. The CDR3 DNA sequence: TGTGCCAGCAGTTCGGGACACCCGCAGGCAGCCCACTTT. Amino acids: CASSSGHPQAAHF.

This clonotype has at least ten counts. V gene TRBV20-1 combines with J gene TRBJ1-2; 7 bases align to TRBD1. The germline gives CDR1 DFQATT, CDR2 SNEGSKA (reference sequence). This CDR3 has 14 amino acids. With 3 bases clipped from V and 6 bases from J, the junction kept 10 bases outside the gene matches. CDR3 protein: CSAREVRGWDGYTF. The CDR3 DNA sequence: TGCAGTGCTAGGGAAGTCAGGGGGTGGGATGGCTACACCTTC.

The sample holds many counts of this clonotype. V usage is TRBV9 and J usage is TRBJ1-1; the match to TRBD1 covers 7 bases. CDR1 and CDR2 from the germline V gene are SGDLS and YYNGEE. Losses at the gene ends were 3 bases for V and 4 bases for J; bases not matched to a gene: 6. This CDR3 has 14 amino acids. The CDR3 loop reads CASSEQGFGTEAFF. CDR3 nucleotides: TGTGCCAGCAGCGAACAGGGGTTCGGCACTGAAGCTTTCTTT.

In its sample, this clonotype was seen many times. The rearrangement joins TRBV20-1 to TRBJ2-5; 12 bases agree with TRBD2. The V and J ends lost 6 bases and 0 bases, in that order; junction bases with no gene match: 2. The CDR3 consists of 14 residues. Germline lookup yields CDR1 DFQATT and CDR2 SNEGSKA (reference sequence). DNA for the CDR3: TGCAGTGCCTGGACTAGCGGGAACCAAGAGACCCAGTACTTC. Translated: CSAWTSGNQETQYF.

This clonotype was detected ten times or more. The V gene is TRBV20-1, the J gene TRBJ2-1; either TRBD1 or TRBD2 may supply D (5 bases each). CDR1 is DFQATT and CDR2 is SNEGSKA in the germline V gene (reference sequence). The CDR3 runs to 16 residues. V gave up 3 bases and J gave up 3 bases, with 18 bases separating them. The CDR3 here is CSASAPGASHYNEQFF. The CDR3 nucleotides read TGCAGTGCTAGTGCCCCTGGGGCTAGCCACTACAATGAGCAGTTCTTC.

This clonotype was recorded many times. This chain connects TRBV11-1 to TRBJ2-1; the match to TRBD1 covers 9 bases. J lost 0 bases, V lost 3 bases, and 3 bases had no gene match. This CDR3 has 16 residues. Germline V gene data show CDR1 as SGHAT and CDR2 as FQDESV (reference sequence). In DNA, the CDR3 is TGTGCCAGCAGCTTCGGGACAGGGCGCTCCTACAATGAGCAGTTCTTC. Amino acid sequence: CASSFGTGRSYNEQFF.

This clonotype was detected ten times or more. CDR3 DNA sequence: TGCAGTGCTAGGCGGGACTACGAGCAGTACTTC. Encoded protein: CSARRDYEQYF. This chain joins TRBV20-1 and TRBJ2-7; TRBD2 might be the D (6 bases). V dropped 3 bases and J dropped 3 bases, with 6 bases sitting between them. CDR1 and CDR2 from the germline V gene are DFQATT and SNEGSKA (reference sequence). The CDR3 contains 11 residues.

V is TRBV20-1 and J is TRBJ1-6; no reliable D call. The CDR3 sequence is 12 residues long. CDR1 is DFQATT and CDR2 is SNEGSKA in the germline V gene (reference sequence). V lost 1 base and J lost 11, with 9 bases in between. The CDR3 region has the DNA TGCAGTGCTAGAGGGGCGGGAACACCCCTCCACTTT. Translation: CSARGAGTPLHF.

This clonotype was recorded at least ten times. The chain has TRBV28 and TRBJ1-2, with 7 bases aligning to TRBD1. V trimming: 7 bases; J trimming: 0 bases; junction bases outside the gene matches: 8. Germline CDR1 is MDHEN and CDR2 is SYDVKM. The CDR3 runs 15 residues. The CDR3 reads CASTRQGGSNYGYTF. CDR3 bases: TGTGCCAGCACCAGACAGGGCGGGTCTAACTATGGCTACACCTTC.

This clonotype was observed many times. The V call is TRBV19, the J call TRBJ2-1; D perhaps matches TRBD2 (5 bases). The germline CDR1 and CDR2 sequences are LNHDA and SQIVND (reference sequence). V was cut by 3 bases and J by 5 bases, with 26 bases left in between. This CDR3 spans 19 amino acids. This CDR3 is CASSIGLTNIARKDNEQFF. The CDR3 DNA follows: TGTGCCAGTAGTATTGGCCTGACGAATATAGCGAGGAAGGACAATGAGCAGTTCTTC.

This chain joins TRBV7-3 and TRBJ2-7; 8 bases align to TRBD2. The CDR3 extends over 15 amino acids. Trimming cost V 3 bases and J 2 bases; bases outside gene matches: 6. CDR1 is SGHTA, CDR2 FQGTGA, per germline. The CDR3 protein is CASSFSYGGAYEQYF. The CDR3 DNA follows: TGTGCCAGCAGCTTCAGTTACGGGGGGGCCTACGAGCAGTACTTC.

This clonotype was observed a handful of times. The CDR3 region is CSVEDALGVFF. The CDR3, as DNA: TGCAGCGTTGAAGATGCGCTTGGGGTGTTTTTT. The chain uses TRBV29-1 and TRBJ1-4, with D hard to call. The V gene lost 0 bases and the J gene lost 15 bases, with 11 bases spanning the gap. Germline lookup yields CDR1 SQVTM and CDR2 ANQGSEA. This CDR3 region has 11 residues.

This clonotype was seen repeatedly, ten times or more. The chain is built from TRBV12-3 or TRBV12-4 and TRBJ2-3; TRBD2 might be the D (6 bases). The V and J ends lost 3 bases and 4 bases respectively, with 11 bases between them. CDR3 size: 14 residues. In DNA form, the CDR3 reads TGTGCCAGCAGTTTCGGGAGACGGGCAGATACGCAGTATTTT. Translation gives CASSFGRRADTQYF.

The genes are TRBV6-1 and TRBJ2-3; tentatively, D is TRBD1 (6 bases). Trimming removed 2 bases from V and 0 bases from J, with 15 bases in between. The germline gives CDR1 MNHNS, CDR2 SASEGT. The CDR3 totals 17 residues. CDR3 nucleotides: TGTGCCAGCAGTGAACACAGGGTCCGCCCTAGCACAGATACGCAGTATTTT. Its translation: CASSEHRVRPSTDTQYF.

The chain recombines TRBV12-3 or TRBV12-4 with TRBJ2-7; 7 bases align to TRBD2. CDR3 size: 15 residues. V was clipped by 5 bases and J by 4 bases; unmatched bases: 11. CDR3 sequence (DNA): TGTGCCAGCAGTATCCCCGGGACTAAGGTGTACGAGCAGTACTTC. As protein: CASSIPGTKVYEQYF.

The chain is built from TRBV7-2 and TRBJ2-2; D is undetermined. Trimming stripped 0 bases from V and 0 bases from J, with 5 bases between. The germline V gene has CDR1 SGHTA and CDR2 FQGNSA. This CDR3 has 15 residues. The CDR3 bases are TGTGCCAGCAGCTTAGCCCTACCGAACACCGGGGAGCTGTTTTTT. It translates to CASSLALPNTGELFF. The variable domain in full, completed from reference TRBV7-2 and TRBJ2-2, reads GAGVSQSPSNKVTEKGKDVELRCDPISGHTALYWYRQSLGQGLEFLIYFQGNSAPDKSGLPSDRFSAERTGGSVSTLTIQRTQQEDSAVYLCASSLALPNTGELFFGEGSRLTVL.

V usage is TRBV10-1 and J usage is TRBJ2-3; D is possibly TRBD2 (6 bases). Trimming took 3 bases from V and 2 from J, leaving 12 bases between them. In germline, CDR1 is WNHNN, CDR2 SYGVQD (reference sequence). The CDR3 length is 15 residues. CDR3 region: CASSDFSGATDTQYF. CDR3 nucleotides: TGCGCCAGCAGTGATTTTAGCGGAGCCACAGATACGCAGTATTTT.

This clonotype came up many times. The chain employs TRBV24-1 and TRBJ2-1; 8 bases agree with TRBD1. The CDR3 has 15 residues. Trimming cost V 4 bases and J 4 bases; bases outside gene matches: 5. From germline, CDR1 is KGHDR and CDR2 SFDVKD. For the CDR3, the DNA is TGTGCCACCAGTGAAGACAGGGGACGTTACAATGAGCAGTTCTTC. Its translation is CATSEDRGRYNEQFF.

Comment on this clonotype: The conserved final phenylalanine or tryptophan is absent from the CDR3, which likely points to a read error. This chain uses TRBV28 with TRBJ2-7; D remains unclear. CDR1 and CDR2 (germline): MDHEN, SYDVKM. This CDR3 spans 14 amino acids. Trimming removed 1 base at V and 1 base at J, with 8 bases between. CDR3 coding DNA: TGTGCCAGCAGTTTATCCGTTGCTTCCTACGAGCAGTACCTC. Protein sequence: CASSLSVASYEQYL.

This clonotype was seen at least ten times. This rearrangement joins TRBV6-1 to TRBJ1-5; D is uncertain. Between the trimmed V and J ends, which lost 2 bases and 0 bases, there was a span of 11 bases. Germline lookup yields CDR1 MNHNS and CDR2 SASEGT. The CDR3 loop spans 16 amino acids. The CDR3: CASSERASVSNQPQHF. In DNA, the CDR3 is TGTGCCAGCAGTGAAAGGGCGTCAGTTAGCAATCAGCCCCAGCATTTT.

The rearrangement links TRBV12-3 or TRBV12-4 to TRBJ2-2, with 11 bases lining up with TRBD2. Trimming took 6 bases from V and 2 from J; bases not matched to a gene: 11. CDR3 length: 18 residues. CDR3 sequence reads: CASSSPGTSGSNTGELFF. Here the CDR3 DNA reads TGTGCCAGCAGCTCTCCCGGGACTAGCGGCTCTAACACCGGGGAGCTGTTTTTT.